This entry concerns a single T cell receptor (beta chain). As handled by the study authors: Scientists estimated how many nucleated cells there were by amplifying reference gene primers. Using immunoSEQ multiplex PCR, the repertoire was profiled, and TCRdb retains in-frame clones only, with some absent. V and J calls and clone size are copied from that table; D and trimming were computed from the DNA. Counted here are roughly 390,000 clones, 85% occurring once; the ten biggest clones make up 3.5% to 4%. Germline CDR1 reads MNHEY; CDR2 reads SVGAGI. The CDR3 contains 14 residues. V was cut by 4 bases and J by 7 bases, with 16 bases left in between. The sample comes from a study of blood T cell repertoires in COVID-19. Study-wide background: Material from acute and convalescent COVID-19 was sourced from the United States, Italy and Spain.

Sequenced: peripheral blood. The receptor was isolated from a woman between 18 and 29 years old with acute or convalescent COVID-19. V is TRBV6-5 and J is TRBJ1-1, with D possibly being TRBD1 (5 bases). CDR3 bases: TGTGCCAGCAGTTCGGAACGGGGGAACGATGAAGCTTTCTTT. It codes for CASSSERGNDEAFF.